This record covers a single T cell receptor beta chain. What antigen it recognizes has not been identified. Base qualities are not provided; no much larger clone lies one nucleotide away. CDR1 and CDR2 are drawn from the germline V gene: SGHRS, YFSETQ. From V the trimming removes 0 bases and from J it removes 8 bases, while the gene matches leave 5 bases of the junction unaccounted for. The CDR3 holds 16 amino acids from the cysteine to the phenylalanine. The read is trimmed to its CDR3 DNA, 48 bases read in frame from base 1. TCRbeta CDR3 regions were amplified from genomic DNA by means of the immunoSEQ Assay, a bias-controlled multiplex PCR. The source study handled its data this way. Within the assay, amplification of reference gene primers was used to estimate how many nucleated cells each sample contained. To quantify the absolute abundance of each unique TCRbeta CDR3 rearrangement, sequence reads were collapsed and filtered. Productive Simpson clonality was computed per sample as the square root of Simpson's diversity index over productive rearrangements. The immuneACCESS repertoire file appears here via TCRdb, limited to in-frame rearrangements. These files lack a portion of the clones; in checked studies, under half of the deficit traces to unresolved V genes, and the cause of the others is not known. The V and J calls and the clone size are those of that table, but D and trimming were determined from the DNA. The sample table records 270,000 or so clones; 84% of these occur just once. The ten largest account for approximately 9% of the sample.

This sample is part of a study of blood T cell repertoires in COVID-19 (dated by TCRdb to 2020 to 2021). Some background on the complete study: The collaborator samples originated in the United States, Italy and Spain and spanned the acute and convalescent phases of COVID-19. The material from the prospective study consisted of cDNA or gDNA derived from T cells, B-cell-depleted T cells, or PBMCs. Subjects who had been exposed to COVID-19, were actively infected with it, or had recovered from it provided the deeply sampled blood TCRbeta repertoires that made up the dataset. The repertoires were released in a freely available public database meant as a resource for research on the immune response to SARS-CoV-2. Samples came from the ongoing ImmuneRACE study (first 160 participants) plus 1,254 subjects from 6 global collaborators. Sample metadata almost always included a de-identified subject ID, COVID-19 status, age in years and sex. Where available, HLA class I and class II types were taken from metadata supplied by the sample provider and were not determined by assay-based typing. What the research found in general, with its limitations: How much clinical and demographic metadata was included differed by source and by participant, and the metadata was provided uncurated.

Whole blood was collected in K2EDTA tubes by collaborating institutions according to the institutions' own protocols. For TCRbeta analysis, collaborator samples were shipped as frozen whole blood, as isolated PBMCs, or as DNA extracted from either sample type. This TCR derives from a human donor in a cohort sampled during active COVID-19. The chain is made from TRBV5-1 and TRBJ2-1; TRBD2 aligns with 13 central bases. Sequencing was done on a sample of peripheral blood. The CDR3 corresponds to CASSLGLGLAGDEQFF. In nucleotide form, the sequence is TGCGCCAGCAGCTTGGGCTTAGGACTAGCGGGGGATGAGCAGTTCTTC.